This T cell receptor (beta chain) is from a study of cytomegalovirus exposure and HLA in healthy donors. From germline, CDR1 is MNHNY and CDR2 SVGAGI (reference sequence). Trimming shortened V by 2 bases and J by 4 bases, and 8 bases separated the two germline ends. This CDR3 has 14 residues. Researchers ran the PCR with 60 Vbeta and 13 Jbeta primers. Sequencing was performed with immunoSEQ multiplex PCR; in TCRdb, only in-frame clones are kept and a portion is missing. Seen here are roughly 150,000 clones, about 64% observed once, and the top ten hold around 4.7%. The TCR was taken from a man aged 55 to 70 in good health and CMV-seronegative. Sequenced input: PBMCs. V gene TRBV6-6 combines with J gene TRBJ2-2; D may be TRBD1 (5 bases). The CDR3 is CASSYDRSTGELFF. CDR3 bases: TGTGCCAGCAGTTACGACAGAAGCACCGGGGAGCTGTTTTTT.